The 29 T cell receptor beta chains below were found in one sample sequenced in a study of identical twins. TCRdb re-derived calls from the 5' RACE reads in MiXCR, one entry per CDR3 protein. The data hold about 700,000 distinct CDR3 sequences, with 8% to 9% observed a single time. The same data also went into a second study, on yellow fever vaccine responses in identical twins.

Sample: PBMCs. The receptors were gathered from a woman between 18 and 29 years old in good health.

V is TRBV12-3 or TRBV12-4 and J is TRBJ2-1; the match to TRBD1 covers 8 bases. This CDR3 contains 19 residues. Trimming took 0 bases from V and 1 from J; bases not matched to a gene: 11. Here the CDR3 reads CASSLARGLTGASYNEQFF. Here the CDR3 DNA reads TGTGCCAGCAGTTTAGCGCGGGGATTGACAGGGGCGTCCTACAATGAGCAGTTCTTC.

The chain uses TRBV3-1 and TRBJ2-5, with 7 bases fitting TRBD1. Per germline, CDR1 LGHDT and CDR2 YNNKEL (reference sequence). V was clipped by 1 base and J by 5 bases; unmatched bases: 7. The CDR3 runs to 15 residues. CDR3 sequence reads: CASSQGPRGKETQYF. The CDR3 region has the DNA TGTGCCAGCAGCCAAGGGCCCAGGGGGAAGGAGACCCAGTACTTC.

This clonotype was seen a handful of times. The V and J genes are TRBV20-1 and TRBJ1-2; possibly TRBD1 for D (6 bases). V was trimmed by 5 bases and J by 4 bases, leaving 14 bases between them. The germline V gene encodes CDR1 DFQATT and CDR2 SNEGSKA (reference sequence). This CDR3 has 13 residues. CDR3 nucleotide sequence: TGCAGTGCTCCGGGACAACGAAGCTATGGCTACACCTTC. This codes for CSAPGQRSYGYTF.

This clonotype was counted a few times. The V gene is TRBV7-8, the J gene TRBJ2-3, with a possible D match to TRBD2 (6 bases). V lost 5 bases and J 5 bases, leaving 17 bases between the germline ends. The V gene's germline CDR1 is SGHVS and CDR2 FQNEAQ. This CDR3 spans 15 amino acids. The CDR3 DNA sequence: TGTGCCAGCAGCCAAGCCCGACTAGGTGGAGATACGCAGTATTTT. Translation gives CASSQARLGGDTQYF.

The chain combines TRBV12-3 or TRBV12-4 with TRBJ2-3; 10 positions match TRBD2. The CDR3 is 14 amino acids. With V trimmed by 8 bases and J by 6 bases, 8 bases remained unmatched. The CDR3: CASDGLAGVDTQYF. The CDR3 coding sequence is TGTGCCAGCGACGGGCTAGCGGGGGTCGATACGCAGTATTTT.

This clonotype came up many times. An end of the junction does not agree with germline; a read error may underlie this. The J gene is TRBJ2-2, the V gene TRBV7-7; 8 positions match TRBD1. The CDR3 is made up of 15 amino acids. Germline V gene lookup returns CDR1 SSHAT and CDR2 FNYEAQ (reference sequence). The CDR3 DNA is TGTGCTAGCAGCTTACTGACAGGGGCCCCCGGGGAGCTGTTTTTT. Protein product: CASSLLTGAPGELFF.

The sample holds many counts of this clonotype. The chain recombines TRBV27 with TRBJ1-4; D unresolved. The V gene's germline CDR1 is MNHEY and CDR2 SMNVEV (reference sequence). V was clipped by 5 bases and J by 2 bases, with 3 bases between them. This CDR3 contains 12 residues. CDR3 protein: CASSNTNEKLFF. DNA of the CDR3: TGTGCCAGCAGTAATACTAATGAAAAACTGTTTTTT. The full variable domain, with the rest looked up from reference TRBV27 and TRBJ1-4, is EAQVTQNPRYLITVTGKKLTVTCSQNMNHEYMSWYRQDPGLGLRQIYYSMNVEVTDKGDVPEGYKVSRKEKRNFPLILESPSPNQTSLYFCASSNTNEKLFFGSGTQLSVL.

This clonotype occurred a few times. The chain has TRBV12-3 or TRBV12-4 and TRBJ2-5; D might be TRBD2 (6 bases). This CDR3 is built from 13 residues. V gave up 6 bases and J gave up 9 bases, with 17 bases separating them. The CDR3 bases are TGTGCCAGCAGAGCCGGGACTTCACAGGCCCAGTACTTC. The encoded protein is CASRAGTSQAQYF.

In its sample, this clonotype was seen a few times. The V call is TRBV5-6, the J call TRBJ2-7; D remains unclear. This CDR3 has 14 amino acids. Germline V lookup: CDR1 SGHDT, CDR2 YYEEEE. Trimming took off 0 bases at V and 0 bases at J, with 7 bases between the two ends. The CDR3 protein is CASSLGSHSYEQYF. The CDR3 DNA reads as TGTGCCAGCAGCTTGGGCAGTCACTCCTACGAGCAGTACTTC.

Ten or more counts support this clonotype. The CDR3 sequence is CASSLAQTGRFNEQFF. The CDR3 DNA reads TGTGCCAGCAGCTTAGCCCAGACAGGGAGGTTTAATGAGCAGTTCTTC. The gene calls are TRBV7-9 and TRBJ2-1; tentatively, D is TRBD1 (7 bases). V was clipped by 0 bases and J by 7 bases, with 16 bases between them. The CDR3 consists of 16 residues. Germline V gene sequence: CDR1 SEHNR, CDR2 FQNEAQ (reference sequence).

This clonotype was counted a few times. The CDR3, as DNA: TGCAGCGTCGCTAGCTCCCTCTACTCCGAGCAGTACTTC. Translating it yields CSVASSLYSEQYF. This chain uses TRBV29-1 with TRBJ2-7; possibly TRBD2 for D (5 bases). From germline, CDR1 is SQVTM and CDR2 ANQGSEA. Between the trimmed V and J ends, which lost 6 bases and 6 bases, there was a span of 18 bases. The CDR3 runs to 13 residues.

This clonotype was counted ten times or more. The chain combines TRBV11-2 with TRBJ2-2; unclear D gene. This CDR3 spans 13 amino acids. Per the germline V gene, CDR1 is SGHAT and CDR2 is FQNNGV. Trimming stripped 3 bases from V and 6 bases from J, with 8 bases between. CDR3 region: CASSFGPAGELFF. Written as DNA, the CDR3 is TGTGCCAGCAGCTTCGGGCCGGCCGGGGAGCTGTTTTTT.

This clonotype was seen only a few times. The chain uses TRBV6-2 or TRBV6-3 and TRBJ2-7; 9 bases map to TRBD2. The V gene's germline CDR1 is MNHEY and CDR2 SVGEGT. After removal of 6 bases from V and 1 base from J, the junction contained 19 bases not matched to a gene. CDR3 length: 19 amino acids. CDR3 bases: TGTGCCAGCAGACAGGGACCCGGGACTAGCCTCATCTCTTCCTACGAGCAGTACTTC. It translates to CASRQGPGTSLISSYEQYF.

This clonotype occurred many times. The chain couples TRBV28 to TRBJ2-2; D is ambiguous. The CDR3 is made up of 14 amino acids. In germline, CDR1 is MDHEN, CDR2 SYDVKM. Deletions cut 3 bases from V and 6 bases from J, with 11 bases between. The CDR3 DNA reads TGTGCCAGCAGTTTTTTTTATAGCTCCGGGGAGCTGTTTTTT. Translating gives CASSFFYSSGELFF.

The chain links TRBV7-9 to TRBJ2-5; 9 bases match TRBD2. Germline V CDR1 and CDR2: SEHNR, FQNEAQ (reference sequence). Unmatched junction bases numbered 13, after V lost 4 bases and J lost 4 bases. The CDR3 is made up of 17 amino acids. The CDR3 coding sequence is TGTGCCAGCAGCTCGACCCCCCTGCGGGAGGGACGAGAGACCCAGTACTTC. Protein sequence: CASSSTPLREGRETQYF.

This clonotype has a handful of counts. The rearrangement uses TRBV5-1 and TRBJ2-7, with 14 nucleotides matching TRBD2. This CDR3 contains 16 residues. With 0 bases clipped from V and 3 bases from J, the junction kept 2 bases outside the gene matches. Per the germline V gene, CDR1 is SGHRS and CDR2 is YFSETQ. The CDR3 DNA is TGCGCCAGCAGCTTGGGCGGACTAGCGGGAGGCTACGAGCAGTACTTC. Encoded protein: CASSLGGLAGGYEQYF.

The CDR3 region has the DNA TGTGCCAGCACAAAACACAGGGGGCGATACAATGAGCAGTTCTTC. Amino acids: CASTKHRGRYNEQFF. This chain uses TRBV28 with TRBJ2-1, with TRBD1 identical over 9 bases. The germline CDR1 and CDR2 sequences are MDHEN and SYDVKM. The CDR3 loop spans 15 amino acids. With V trimmed by 7 bases and J by 4 bases, 8 bases remained unmatched.

This clonotype has just a few counts. The V gene is TRBV4-1, the J gene TRBJ2-2, with 7 positions matching TRBD1. Germline V gene sequence: CDR1 MGHRA, CDR2 YSYEKL. CDR3 length equals 16 residues. Unmatched junction bases numbered 3, after V lost 2 bases and J lost 0 bases. The CDR3 DNA is TGCGCCAGCAGCCAACGACAGGGCGCGAACACCGGGGAGCTGTTTTTT. Protein: CASSQRQGANTGELFF.

This clonotype was seen at least ten times. The J gene is TRBJ2-1, the V gene TRBV3-1; 10 bases map to TRBD2. The trim removed 0 bases at V and 0 bases at J, leaving 5 bases unmatched. The CDR3 is 18 amino acids. Germline-derived CDR1 and CDR2 are LGHDT and YNNKEL (reference sequence). The CDR3 region is CASSQEGLASGSYNEQFF. For the CDR3, the DNA is TGTGCCAGCAGCCAAGAGGGACTAGCGAGCGGCTCCTACAATGAGCAGTTCTTC.

This clonotype was detected many times. The chain links TRBV12-3 or TRBV12-4 to TRBJ2-7; D not certain. V lost 2 bases and J 3 bases, leaving 11 bases between the germline ends. This CDR3 comprises 14 residues. In DNA, the CDR3 is TGTGCCAGCAGTTTATACGCCGAAGGCTACGAGCAGTACTTC. It specifies CASSLYAEGYEQYF.

This clonotype was seen repeatedly, ten times or more. The V call is TRBV4-3, the J call TRBJ2-1, with D hard to call. CDR1 is LGHNA and CDR2 is YSLEER in the germline V gene. V was pared by 0 bases and J by 6 bases, with 9 bases between. This CDR3 is 14 amino acids long. The CDR3 loop is CASSQDGRLNEQFF. The DNA of the CDR3 is TGCGCCAGCAGCCAAGATGGACGGCTCAATGAGCAGTTCTTC.

In its sample, this clonotype was seen a few times. The chain has TRBV2 and TRBJ2-1, with 11 nucleotides matching TRBD2. Per the germline V gene, CDR1 is SNHLY and CDR2 is FYNNEI. The length of the CDR3 is 19 residues. Trimming cost V 2 bases and J 1 base; bases outside gene matches: 10. CDR3 sequence (DNA): TGTGCCAGCAGTGAATCCACTAGCGGGGGTTACACTTCCTACAATGAGCAGTTCTTC. Residues: CASSESTSGGYTSYNEQFF.

The CDR3 protein is CAWSVRLDGYTF. CDR3 DNA sequence: TGTGCCTGGAGTGTACGGCTCGATGGCTACACCTTC. The rearrangement uses TRBV30 and TRBJ1-2; D unresolved. V lost 0 bases, J lost 6 bases, and 8 bases lay in between. This CDR3 comprises 12 residues. Looked up from germline, CDR1 is GTSNPN and CDR2 is SVGIG (reference sequence).

The chain has TRBV28 and TRBJ2-1; TRBD2 agrees at 7 bases. The length of the CDR3 is 11 residues. The V segment lost 10 bases and the J segment 8 bases; nucleotides outside the gene matches: 5. Germline CDR1 is MDHEN and CDR2 is SYDVKM. The CDR3 sequence is CATSGVHEQFF. The CDR3 DNA is TGTGCCACCAGCGGGGTCCATGAGCAGTTCTTC.

This clonotype came up a few times. The chain combines TRBV4-3 with TRBJ2-3; weak D call: TRBD2 (6 bases). The CDR3 has 16 amino acids. Between the trimmed V and J ends, which lost 0 bases and 2 bases, there was a span of 12 bases. Germline assignment: CDR1 LGHNA and CDR2 YSLEER. CDR3 nucleotide sequence: TGCGCCAGCAGCCAAGAATGGGGAGGACTCACAGATACGCAGTATTTT. Translated, it gives CASSQEWGGLTDTQYF.

In nucleotides, the CDR3 is TGTGCCAGCAGTTCATACAGGGGGTCACCCTCCTACGAGCAGTACTTC. This translates into CASSSYRGSPSYEQYF. The chain is built from TRBV27 and TRBJ2-7, with 8 bases that match TRBD1. Germline V gives CDR1 MNHEY, CDR2 SMNVEV (reference sequence). CDR3 length: 16 amino acids. V lost 4 bases to trimming and J lost 0 bases; unmatched junction nucleotides: 8.

The chain recombines TRBV24-1 with TRBJ1-2; 8 nucleotides line up with TRBD1. Losses at the gene ends were 4 bases for V and 10 bases for J; bases not matched to a gene: 13. The CDR3 spans 15 residues. Germline V gives CDR1 KGHDR, CDR2 SFDVKD. As DNA, the CDR3 is TGTGCCACCAGTGACGGCCCGGGCCGGGGACAGGCCTACACCTTC. Its translation: CATSDGPGRGQAYTF.

This clonotype came up a few times. V gene TRBV3-1 combines with J gene TRBJ2-7, with 7 positions matching TRBD1. Trimming removed 0 bases from V and 3 bases from J; junction bases left unmatched: 11. Germline CDR1 is LGHDT and CDR2 is YNNKEL (reference sequence). The CDR3 spans 17 residues. The CDR3 spells CASSQEPRTGSNYEQYF. The CDR3 DNA sequence: TGTGCCAGCAGCCAAGAACCGCGGACAGGATCGAACTACGAGCAGTACTTC.

This clonotype was observed a handful of times. This sequence may be a read error, since a much larger clone differs from it by one base. V is TRBV7-2 and J is TRBJ2-3; D call uncertain. This CDR3 is 12 amino acids long. Germline loops: CDR1 SGHTA, CDR2 FQGNSA. V dropped 2 bases and J dropped 4 bases, with 4 bases sitting between them. The CDR3 region is CASSLMADTQYF. CDR3 bases: TGTGCCAGCAGCTTAATGGCAGATACGCAGTATTTT.